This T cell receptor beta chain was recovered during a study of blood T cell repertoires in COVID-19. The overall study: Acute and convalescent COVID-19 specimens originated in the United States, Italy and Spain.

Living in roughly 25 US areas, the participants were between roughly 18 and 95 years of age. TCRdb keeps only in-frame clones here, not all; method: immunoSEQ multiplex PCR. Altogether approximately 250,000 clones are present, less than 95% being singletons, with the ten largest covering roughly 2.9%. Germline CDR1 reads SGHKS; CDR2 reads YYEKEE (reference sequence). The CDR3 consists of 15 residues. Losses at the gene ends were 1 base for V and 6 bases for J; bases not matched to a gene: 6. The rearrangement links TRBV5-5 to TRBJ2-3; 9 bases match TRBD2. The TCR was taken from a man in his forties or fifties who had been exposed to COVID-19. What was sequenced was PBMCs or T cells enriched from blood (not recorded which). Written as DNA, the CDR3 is TGTGCCAGCAGCTTGAGTCTAGCGGGACTTGATACGCAGTATTTT. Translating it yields CASSLSLAGLDTQYF.